Shown below are 30 T cell receptor beta chains from a single sample sequenced in a study of T-cell memory formation after mild COVID-19. MiXCR, run by TCRdb on the 5' RACE reads, gives a single entry per CDR3 protein. The sample holds over 350,000 distinct CDR3 sequences, approximately 25% seen once. Sequenced sample: PBMCs or a T cell subset sorted from them (not recorded which). The receptors stem from an adult woman who had mild COVID-19 (a few samples of this study predate the infection). Cell type and time point are not known.

Only a few counts were recorded for this clonotype. V is TRBV5-1 and J is TRBJ2-5, with D unresolved. The germline CDR1 and CDR2 sequences are SGHRS and YFSETQ. The CDR3 loop spans 11 amino acids. V lost 5 bases and J lost 2, with 4 bases in between. CDR3 bases: TGCGCCAGCAGGAGACAAGAGACCCAGTACTTC. Its protein is CASRRQETQYF.

This rearrangement joins TRBV20-1 to TRBJ1-2; 8 bases line up with TRBD1. After removal of 2 bases from V and 4 bases from J, the junction contained 6 bases not matched to a gene. Germline CDR1 reads DFQATT; CDR2 reads SNEGSKA (reference sequence). CDR3 length equals 14 residues. The CDR3 protein is CSARSRTGIYGYTF. CDR3 bases: TGCAGTGCTAGATCCCGGACAGGGATCTATGGCTACACCTTC.

This clonotype was picked up a small number of times. The chain links TRBV4-2 to TRBJ2-7; no clear D gene. V shed 0 bases and J shed 5 bases, with 11 bases lying between them. In germline, CDR1 is LGHNA, CDR2 YNFKEQ. The CDR3 sequence is 14 residues long. The CDR3 spells CASSQERPSHEQYF. CDR3 in DNA: TGTGCCAGCAGCCAAGAAAGGCCGTCTCACGAGCAGTACTTC.

This clonotype has only a few counts. V and J are TRBV6-1 and TRBJ2-1; no reliable D call. The CDR3 length is 14 residues. V was trimmed by 3 bases and J by 5 bases, leaving 11 bases between them. The germline V gene encodes CDR1 MNHNS and CDR2 SASEGT. The CDR3 region is CASSEIGPNNEQFF. The CDR3 DNA is TGTGCCAGCAGTGAGATAGGACCCAACAATGAGCAGTTCTTC.

This clonotype was counted a few times. The rearrangement links TRBV2 to TRBJ2-4, with D possibly TRBD1 on 5 matching bases. V was clipped by 4 bases and J by 2 bases, with 15 bases between them. Germline assignment: CDR1 SNHLY and CDR2 FYNNEI. CDR3 length: 16 amino acids. CDR3 nucleotides: TGTGCCAGCAGTGGCCTTGGGGCCAGGACCAAAAACATTCAGTACTTC. This sequence encodes CASSGLGARTKNIQYF.

The genes are TRBV5-1 and TRBJ2-2; 8 bases line up with TRBD2. V shed 3 bases, J shed 6 bases, and the junction held 1 base outside the gene matches. This CDR3 is built from 13 residues. Germline values: CDR1 SGHRS, CDR2 YFSETQ. The CDR3 region is CASSWTSPGELFF. In DNA form, the CDR3 reads TGCGCCAGCAGCTGGACTAGCCCCGGGGAGCTGTTTTTT.

This clonotype occurred a few times. This chain uses TRBV5-4 with TRBJ1-1; the D gene is possibly TRBD1 (6 bases). There are 15 residues in the CDR3. Germline CDR1 is SGHNT and CDR2 is YYREEE (reference sequence). V was cut by 5 bases and J by 1 base, with 15 bases left in between. The CDR3 protein is CASRKDRDTNTEAFF. Here the CDR3 DNA reads TGTGCCAGCAGAAAGGACCGGGACACGAACACTGAAGCTTTCTTT.

The rearrangement links TRBV4-3 to TRBJ1-4, with D tentatively TRBD1 (6 bases). V dropped 3 bases and J dropped 4 bases, with 24 bases sitting between them. The CDR3 covers 19 residues. Germline V lookup: CDR1 LGHNA, CDR2 YSLEER. The CDR3 coding sequence is TGCGCCAGCAGCCAGGAAGGCCTACCTGCGGGGGGCTTTAATGAAAAACTGTTTTTT. It yields the protein CASSQEGLPAGGFNEKLFF.

The V call is TRBV20-1, the J call TRBJ1-1; tentative D call: TRBD1 (5 bases). Trimming took off 0 bases at V and 1 base at J, with 9 bases between the two ends. The CDR3 runs 14 residues. Germline V gene sequence: CDR1 DFQATT, CDR2 SNEGSKA (reference sequence). The CDR3 here is CSARERDGNTEAFF. The DNA of the CDR3 is TGCAGTGCTAGAGAGCGGGACGGGAACACTGAAGCTTTCTTT.

The chain uses TRBV3-1 and TRBJ1-1; D might be TRBD1 (5 bases). CDR3 size: 13 residues. V was trimmed by 1 base and J by 5 bases, leaving 8 bases between them. Germline V gene lookup returns CDR1 LGHDT and CDR2 YNNKEL (reference sequence). CDR3 in amino acids: CASSQGEGTEAFF. In DNA, the CDR3 is TGTGCCAGCAGCCAAGGCGAGGGGACTGAAGCTTTCTTT.

The V call is TRBV4-3, the J call TRBJ2-7; D might be TRBD1 or TRBD2, each matching 5 bases. The CDR3 runs to 14 residues. Germline CDR1 reads LGHNA; CDR2 reads YSLEER. Trimming shortened V by 3 bases and J by 2 bases, and 11 bases separated the two germline ends. The CDR3 bases are TGCGCCAGCAGCCAGGGGGACGGGACCTACGAGCAGTACTTC. Translated: CASSQGDGTYEQYF.

The table lists this clonotype with a few counts. This rearrangement joins TRBV30 to TRBJ1-5; D is uncertain. V dropped 1 base and J dropped 0 bases, with 10 bases sitting between them. From germline, CDR1 is GTSNPN and CDR2 SVGIG (reference sequence). CDR3 length equals 15 residues. The CDR3 loop is CAWSEGSYSNQPQHF. CDR3 sequence (DNA): TGTGCCTGGAGTGAAGGGAGCTATAGCAATCAGCCCCAGCATTTT.

This clonotype was seen a handful of times. This sequence joins TRBV29-1 and TRBJ2-2; no definite D call. The CDR3 consists of 11 residues. From germline, CDR1 is SQVTM and CDR2 ANQGSEA. V was pared by 5 bases and J by 3 bases, with 4 bases between. The chain's CDR3 is CSVRYTGELFF. The CDR3, as DNA: TGCAGCGTTCGGTACACCGGGGAGCTGTTTTTT.

This clonotype showed up just once. This chain links TRBV4-1 with TRBJ1-6; D not resolved. This CDR3 contains 15 residues. The V gene lost 1 base and the J gene lost 8 bases, with 12 bases spanning the gap. Germline-derived CDR1 and CDR2 are MGHRA and YSYEKL. CDR3 in amino acids: CASSQAKGFHSPLHF. CDR3 coding DNA: TGCGCCAGCAGCCAAGCCAAGGGTTTTCATTCACCCCTCCACTTT.

This clonotype was counted between two and nine times. In DNA form, the CDR3 reads TGCGCCAGCAGCGGACAGGGGAACAATCAGCCCCAGCATTTT. It codes for CASSGQGNNQPQHF. The chain uses TRBV10-2 and TRBJ1-5; TRBD1 aligns across 9 bases. CDR3 length equals 14 residues. Germline CDR1 reads WSHSY; CDR2 reads SAAADI. Trimming took 6 bases from V and 3 from J; bases not matched to a gene: 3.

This clonotype appeared a few times. The chain employs TRBV7-2 and TRBJ2-1; 7 bases match TRBD1. CDR3 length equals 17 residues. V lost 1 base, J lost 1 base, and 7 bases stayed unmatched. In germline, CDR1 is SGHTA, CDR2 FQGNSA. CDR3 in amino acids: CASSLGRGQLSYNEQFF. The CDR3 nucleotides are TGTGCCAGCAGCTTAGGTCGGGGACAGTTGTCCTACAATGAGCAGTTCTTC.

This chain uses TRBV27 with TRBJ2-7; D is possibly TRBD1 or TRBD2 (6 bases each). Germline values: CDR1 MNHEY, CDR2 SMNVEV (reference sequence). The V end lost 5 bases, the J end lost 6 bases, and 14 bases lay between the germline ends. The CDR3 sequence is 13 residues long. The CDR3 sequence is CASSKQGGREQYF. For the CDR3, the DNA is TGTGCCAGCAGTAAACAGGGAGGACGCGAGCAGTACTTC.

There are a few counts of this clonotype. This chain joins TRBV11-2 and TRBJ2-7, with 13 bases that match TRBD2. V shed 5 bases, J shed 4 bases, and the junction held 2 bases outside the gene matches. This CDR3 contains 14 residues. In germline, CDR1 is SGHAT, CDR2 FQNNGV. The CDR3 DNA reads TGTGCCAGCAGCACGGGACTAGCGGGGTACGAGCAGTACTTC. It is translated as CASSTGLAGYEQYF.

In this sample, this clonotype turned up a few times. The chain links TRBV6-5 to TRBJ2-1, with TRBD2 matching over 8 bases. The V gene end was trimmed by 2 bases and the J gene end by 9 bases; junction bases not matched to a gene: 9. The germline V gene encodes CDR1 MNHEY and CDR2 SVGAGI. The CDR3 consists of 15 residues. The CDR3 is CASSYSGGAMGEQFF. In DNA form, the CDR3 reads TGTGCCAGCAGTTACAGCGGGGGAGCCATGGGTGAGCAGTTCTTC.

This chain links TRBV27 with TRBJ2-3, with 7 bases identical to TRBD2. The CDR3 runs 15 residues. The V gene's germline CDR1 is MNHEY and CDR2 SMNVEV (reference sequence). The junction had 10 bases not matched to a gene; V was cut back by 5 bases and J by 5 bases. This CDR3 reads CASSRRGGRQDTQYF. As DNA, the CDR3 is TGTGCCAGCAGTCGAAGGGGAGGGCGGCAAGATACGCAGTATTTT.

The genes are TRBV19 and TRBJ1-1; possibly TRBD1 for D (5 bases). Germline CDR1 and CDR2: LNHDA and SQIVND (reference sequence). V dropped 5 bases and J dropped 2 bases, with 12 bases sitting between them. CDR3 length equals 14 residues. The CDR3, as DNA: TGTGCCAGTAGTTACGCCGGGGGTAACACTGAAGCTTTCTTT. Amino acids: CASSYAGGNTEAFF.

DNA of the CDR3: TGCAGTGCGGTGCAGAACTCTGGAAACACCATATATTTT. This translates into CSAVQNSGNTIYF. The rearrangement uses TRBV20-1 and TRBJ1-3; D gene uncertain. The CDR3 has 13 amino acids. Trimming took off 6 bases at V and 0 bases at J, with 9 bases between the two ends. Germline-derived CDR1 and CDR2 are DFQATT and SNEGSKA (reference sequence).

This clonotype was found a few times. The chain carries TRBV30 and TRBJ1-2; D unclear. The germline V gene encodes CDR1 GTSNPN and CDR2 SVGIG (reference sequence). The CDR3 is made up of 13 amino acids. V lost 2 bases and J 13 bases, leaving 20 bases between the germline ends. CDR3 bases: TGTGCCTGGAGTTCCCCTCCGGCGGCCCGCGGCACCTTC. This translates into CAWSSPPAARGTF.

The chain has TRBV11-2 and TRBJ2-1, with D possibly being TRBD2 (7 bases). The CDR3 covers 14 residues. Trimming cost V 8 bases and J 8 bases, with 19 bases left between them. The germline CDR1 and CDR2 sequences are SGHAT and FQNNGV. The CDR3 bases are TGTGCCAGCGACAGGTTCGCGGGAGAGGATGAGCAGTTCTTC. Its translation: CASDRFAGEDEQFF.

This chain uses TRBV19 with TRBJ2-7, with 8 bases identical to TRBD1. V gave up 6 bases and J gave up 4 bases; unmatched junction bases: 8. The CDR3 spans 14 residues. Germline V gene data show CDR1 as LNHDA and CDR2 as SQIVND (reference sequence). Written as DNA, the CDR3 is TGTGCCAGTAGCATCCGGGACAGGCGATACGAGCAGTACTTC. Protein product: CASSIRDRRYEQYF. Full variable domain (remainder filled in from reference TRBV19 and TRBJ2-7): DGGITQSPKYLFRKEGQNVTLSCEQNLNHDAMYWYRQDPGQGLRLIYYSQIVNDFQKGDIAEGYSVSREKKESFPLTVTSAQKNPTAFYLCASSIRDRRYEQYFGPGTRLTVT.

A word on this clonotype: One junction end does not reproduce the germline sequence, and a read error may be involved. The chain combines TRBV3-1 with TRBJ2-3; D is perhaps TRBD1 or TRBD2 (6 bases each). The V gene's germline CDR1 is LGHDT and CDR2 YNNKEL (reference sequence). The length of the CDR3 is 17 residues. Here the CDR3 reads CASSQDSFGTLAGWRDF. The CDR3 region has the DNA TGTGCCAGCAGCCAAGATTCCTTCGGGACACTCGCGGGATGGAGGGATTTT.

The CDR3, as DNA: TGCGCCAGCAGCGACCCTAGCGGGTCCTACAATGAGCAGTTCTTC. Translating it yields CASSDPSGSYNEQFF. The rearrangement links TRBV5-1 to TRBJ2-1; TRBD2 aligns across 8 bases. V was clipped by 4 bases and J by 1 base; unmatched bases: 4. The germline V gene has CDR1 SGHRS and CDR2 YFSETQ. The CDR3 runs 15 residues.

The J gene is TRBJ2-1, the V gene TRBV7-9; 11 bases map to TRBD2. V dropped 8 bases and J dropped 9; count of bases not matched to a gene: 9. Germline CDR1 reads SEHNR; CDR2 reads FQNEAQ (reference sequence). CDR3 length: 14 amino acids. The CDR3: CASPGKLAGVEQFF. Written as DNA, the CDR3 is TGTGCCAGCCCGGGCAAACTAGCGGGAGTTGAGCAGTTCTTC. The variable domain in full, with the rest retrieved from reference TRBV7-9 and TRBJ2-1, is DTGVSQNPRHKITKRGQNVTFRCDPISEHNRLYWYRQTLGQGPEFLTYFQNEAQLEKSRLLSDRFSAERPKGSFSTLEIQRTEQGDSAMYLCASPGKLAGVEQFFGPGTRLTVL.

This clonotype came up a few times. V is TRBV5-1 and J is TRBJ1-2, with D uncertain. The CDR3 extends over 15 amino acids. Germline lookup yields CDR1 SGHRS and CDR2 YFSETQ. V lost 0 bases to trimming and J lost 4 bases, with 13 bases between them. CDR3 region: CASSLEIGLGYGYTF. CDR3 DNA: TGCGCCAGCAGCTTGGAGATAGGGCTCGGCTATGGCTACACCTTC.

This clonotype was picked up a small number of times. The chain combines TRBV15 with TRBJ1-2; no clear D. This CDR3 has 16 amino acids. Germline V lookup: CDR1 LNHNV, CDR2 YYDKDF (reference sequence). Trimming cost V 0 bases and J 5 bases, with 16 bases left between them. The CDR3: CATSRDQAWATYGYTF. The DNA for the CDR3 is TGTGCCACCAGCAGAGATCAGGCGTGGGCCACTTATGGCTACACCTTC.